Sequencing of this T cell receptor (beta chain) was carried out in a study of control samples from healthy donors and cancer patients. Per germline, CDR1 LNHDA and CDR2 SQIVND (reference sequence). The germline V and J ends were trimmed by 6 bases and 4 bases, with 15 bases remaining between them. The CDR3 consists of 14 residues. Method: immunoSEQ multiplex PCR; TCRdb's copy keeps in-frame clones and lacks some. The sample includes 55,000 to 75,000 clones, roughly 86% of them seen just once. The chain employs TRBV19 and TRBJ1-1, with D perhaps TRBD1 (5 bases). Sequenced: PBMCs. The TCR sequence derives from a woman aged 50 to 60 with head and neck cancer. This chain's CDR3 is CASSQKVQGTEAFF. The CDR3 nucleotides are TGTGCCAGTAGCCAAAAGGTCCAGGGCACTGAAGCTTTCTTT.